A single sample is the source of the 24 T cell receptor beta chains below, sequenced in a study of identical twins. TCRdb analysed the 5' RACE reads with MiXCR anew, one entry per CDR3 protein. The table shows hundreds of thousands of distinct CDR3 sequences, with more than 9% occurring only once. The data also belong to a second study, concerning yellow fever vaccine responses in identical twins.

The sample comprised PBMCs. The receptors originated from a woman between 18 and 29 years old in good health.

J is TRBJ2-7 and V is TRBV7-3; D possibly uses TRBD1 or TRBD2 (5 bases each). The CDR3 extends over 15 amino acids. V was pared by 6 bases and J by 3 bases, with 18 bases between. Germline V gene data show CDR1 as SGHTA and CDR2 as FQGTGA. The CDR3 DNA reads TGTGCCAGCAGTAATCTAGAGGGGAACTACTACGAGCAGTACTTC. It is translated as CASSNLEGNYYEQYF.

The V call is TRBV5-1, the J call TRBJ2-3; D is uncertain. Germline CDR1 is SGHRS and CDR2 is YFSETQ. The CDR3 extends over 15 amino acids. The V end lost 0 bases, the J end lost 0 bases, and 8 bases lay between the germline ends. The CDR3 is CASSLANPSTDTQYF. The CDR3 DNA reads as TGCGCCAGCAGCTTGGCCAACCCCAGCACAGATACGCAGTATTTT. The full variable domain, its missing parts supplied by reference TRBV5-1 and TRBJ2-3, is KAGVTQTPRYLIKTRGQQVTLSCSPISGHRSVSWYQQTPGQGLQFLFEYFSETQRNKGNFPGRFSGRQFSNSRSEMNVSTLELGDSALYLCASSLANPSTDTQYFGPGTRLTVL.

This clonotype was counted a few times. The chain links TRBV6-5 to TRBJ2-7; a possible D gene is TRBD1 (6 bases). This CDR3 has 18 residues. With 2 bases removed from V and 0 bases from J, the gap between germline ends came to 20 bases. Germline CDR1 is MNHEY and CDR2 is SVGAGI. CDR3 residues: CASSYSFPGQGSSYEQYF. The CDR3 DNA follows: TGTGCCAGCAGTTACAGTTTCCCAGGGCAGGGGAGCTCCTACGAGCAGTACTTC.

This clonotype was observed a few times. The chain carries TRBV3-1 and TRBJ1-1; TRBD1 aligns across 7 bases. Germline V gene sequence: CDR1 LGHDT, CDR2 YNNKEL (reference sequence). J was trimmed by 4 bases and V by 5 bases; bases with no gene match: 10. The CDR3 has 15 amino acids. The CDR3 here is CASSGRTGRSTEAFF. For the CDR3, the DNA is TGTGCCAGCAGCGGAAGGACAGGTCGGAGCACTGAAGCTTTCTTT.

This clonotype was observed a few times. The rearrangement uses TRBV20-1 and TRBJ1-6, with 8 bases lining up with TRBD1. V lost 0 bases, J lost 9 bases, and 10 bases stayed unmatched. Looked up from germline, CDR1 is DFQATT and CDR2 is SNEGSKA (reference sequence). The CDR3 has 16 residues. CDR3 sequence: CSAREVSGTGISPLHF. DNA for the CDR3: TGCAGTGCTAGAGAGGTGTCAGGGACAGGCATTTCACCCCTCCACTTT.

The chain uses TRBV15 and TRBJ1-2; 7 bases match TRBD1. The V gene's germline CDR1 is LNHNV and CDR2 YYDKDF (reference sequence). The junction had 8 bases not matched to a gene; V was cut back by 4 bases and J by 0 bases. The CDR3 spans 16 residues. The CDR3 loop reads CATSKGDSKANYGYTF. CDR3 coding DNA: TGTGCCACCAGCAAAGGGGACAGTAAAGCTAACTATGGCTACACCTTC.

V usage is TRBV2 and J usage is TRBJ2-6; no firm D call. V gave up 3 bases and J gave up 0 bases, with 6 bases separating them. The CDR3 spans 15 residues. Germline V lookup: CDR1 SNHLY, CDR2 FYNNEI. The CDR3 region is CASSDRLSGANVLTF. The CDR3, as DNA: TGTGCCAGCAGTGACAGACTCTCTGGGGCCAACGTCCTGACTTTC.

About this clonotype itself: Just one base apart from a much larger clone, this may be a read error. V and J are TRBV15 and TRBJ1-2, with D possibly being TRBD1 (6 bases). This CDR3 spans 14 amino acids. Germline-derived CDR1 and CDR2 are LNHNV and YYDKDF (reference sequence). In DNA form, the CDR3 reads TGTGCCATCAGCCTGGGGGCAGATCTCTATGGCTACACCTTC. Translation: CAISLGADLYGYTF.

This clonotype showed up many times. The rearrangement uses TRBV12-3 or TRBV12-4 and TRBJ1-1; TRBD1 is a possible D gene (5 bases). The CDR3 is made up of 12 amino acids. V lost 8 bases, J lost 1 base, and 8 bases lay in between. Written as DNA, the CDR3 is TGTGCCAGCGGGCAGGGGAACACTGAAGCTTTCTTT. Its protein is CASGQGNTEAFF.

This clonotype was picked up many times. The rearrangement links TRBV5-1 to TRBJ1-2; D is perhaps TRBD1 (6 bases). Germline V CDR1 and CDR2: SGHRS, YFSETQ. This CDR3 has 16 residues. Trimming removed 2 bases at V and 4 bases at J, with 18 bases between. The CDR3 loop is CASSLHQGQTRYGYTF. The CDR3 region has the DNA TGCGCCAGCAGCTTACACCAGGGACAAACCCGCTATGGCTACACCTTC.

The chain recombines TRBV7-9 with TRBJ2-1; D is perhaps TRBD2 (6 bases). From germline, CDR1 is SEHNR and CDR2 FQNEAQ (reference sequence). V lost 0 bases and J lost 5, with 11 bases in between. The CDR3 is 15 residues long. CDR3 nucleotides: TGTGCCAGCAGCTTAGCACTAGCCATCGACAATGAGCAGTTCTTC. Translated, it gives CASSLALAIDNEQFF.

This clonotype came up a few times. The chain is built from TRBV12-3 or TRBV12-4 and TRBJ1-1; 7 positions match TRBD1. J gave up 5 bases and V 6 bases, and 12 bases lay outside the gene matches. CDR3 length: 15 amino acids. CDR3 nucleotides: TGTGCCAGCAGCTTTGTACAGGGGAGGAGAACTGAAGCTTTCTTT. The encoded protein is CASSFVQGRRTEAFF.

This clonotype was counted many times. The chain uses TRBV12-3 or TRBV12-4 and TRBJ2-5; 11 nucleotides line up with TRBD1. With V trimmed by 5 bases and J by 6 bases, 5 bases remained unmatched. This CDR3 has 14 residues. CDR3 DNA sequence: TGTGCCAGCAGTCCCGGGACAGGGGGTAAGACCCAGTACTTC. Protein product: CASSPGTGGKTQYF.

This chain links TRBV28 with TRBJ2-7; either TRBD1 or TRBD2 may supply D (5 bases each). The CDR3 has 14 residues. Germline V gene data show CDR1 as MDHEN and CDR2 as SYDVKM. Trimming pared 11 bases from V and 3 bases from J, leaving 20 bases between. CDR3 residues: CAARSGTAVYEQYF. DNA for the CDR3: TGTGCCGCCCGATCAGGGACCGCAGTCTACGAGCAGTACTTC. Complete variable domain (other parts from reference TRBV28 and TRBJ2-7): DVKVTQSSRYLVKRTGEKVFLECVQDMDHENMFWYRQDPGLGLRLIYFSYDVKMKEKGDIPEGYSVSREKKERFSLILESASTNQTSMYLCAARSGTAVYEQYFGPGTRLTVT.

This clonotype was observed a handful of times. The chain employs TRBV28 and TRBJ1-6, with D tentatively TRBD1 (5 bases). The germline V and J ends were trimmed by 10 bases and 2 bases, with 15 bases remaining between them. The CDR3 contains 15 residues. Germline lookup yields CDR1 MDHEN and CDR2 SYDVKM. The CDR3 loop is CATFGTRAYNSPLHF. The CDR3 coding sequence is TGTGCCACCTTCGGCACCAGGGCCTATAATTCACCCCTCCACTTT.

This clonotype occurred a few times. CDR3 DNA sequence: TGCGCCAGCAGAGCTGGTTCAGGGGACGGCTACACCTTC. It codes for CASRAGSGDGYTF. The rearrangement links TRBV5-1 to TRBJ1-2, with a weak D call TRBD1 (6 bases). Deletions cut 5 bases from V and 8 bases from J, with 16 bases between. The germline CDR1 and CDR2 sequences are SGHRS and YFSETQ. This CDR3 has 13 amino acids.

This clonotype appeared many times. This rearrangement joins TRBV28 to TRBJ2-2; D uncertain. The germline gives CDR1 MDHEN, CDR2 SYDVKM. The CDR3 is 13 amino acids. V gave up 6 bases and J gave up 7 bases, with 12 bases separating them. The chain's CDR3 is CASSLGSIGELFF. CDR3 DNA sequence: TGTGCCAGCAGCCTGGGTAGCATCGGGGAGCTGTTTTTT.

The chain is built from TRBV20-1 and TRBJ1-6; no clear D gene. Germline V gives CDR1 DFQATT, CDR2 SNEGSKA (reference sequence). The CDR3 is 14 residues long. The V gene lost 2 bases and the J gene lost 6 bases, with 11 bases spanning the gap. CDR3 sequence reads: CSARTGSPNSPLHF. In DNA form, the CDR3 reads TGCAGTGCTAGAACCGGGAGCCCTAATTCACCCCTCCACTTT.

This clonotype was seen a handful of times. CDR3 nucleotide sequence: TGTGCCAGCAGTGTAGATGGAGATCCAGGATATGGCTACACCTTC. This translates into CASSVDGDPGYGYTF. This chain joins TRBV2 and TRBJ1-2; no firm D call. Germline V gives CDR1 SNHLY, CDR2 FYNNEI. This CDR3 has 15 residues. Trimming left V 4 bases short and J 5 bases short, with 17 bases between.

The CDR3 loop reads CASSLGAGGNWGEQFF. CDR3 in DNA: TGTGCCAGCAGCTTAGGGGCCGGCGGGAACTGGGGTGAGCAGTTCTTC. The chain carries TRBV7-6 and TRBJ2-1, with TRBD2 as a possible D gene (6 bases). The CDR3 spans 16 residues. Germline CDR1 SGHVS, CDR2 FNYEAQ. V was pared by 1 base and J by 9 bases, with 19 bases between.

The V and J genes are TRBV20-1 and TRBJ2-2, with D hard to call. The germline gives CDR1 DFQATT, CDR2 SNEGSKA (reference sequence). CDR3 length: 11 residues. V lost 3 bases and J lost 10, with 9 bases in between. The CDR3 bases are TGCAGTGCTAGTTCCCCCCCGGAGCTGTTTTTT. Translated, it gives CSASSPPELFF.

This clonotype was observed a handful of times. The genes are TRBV24-1 and TRBJ2-3; 7 nucleotides match TRBD1. Germline CDR1 is KGHDR and CDR2 is SFDVKD. This CDR3 is 13 amino acids long. V was pared by 10 bases and J by 2 bases, with 5 bases of the junction left unmatched. CDR3 bases: TGTGCCACGGGGGACAGACTCACAGATACGCAGTATTTT. Translated: CATGDRLTDTQYF.

The rearrangement joins TRBV3-1 to TRBJ2-5; the D gene is possibly TRBD1 (6 bases). The CDR3 sequence is 16 residues long. The ends were cut back, 4 bases at V and 0 bases at J, with 15 bases in the middle. The germline gives CDR1 LGHDT, CDR2 YNNKEL (reference sequence). The CDR3 spells CASSLGTGSYQETQYF. The DNA for the CDR3 is TGTGCCAGCAGCCTAGGTACAGGGTCGTACCAAGAGACCCAGTACTTC.

The V call is TRBV20-1, the J call TRBJ1-2; no clear D gene. Trimming took 5 bases from V and 7 from J, leaving 14 bases between them. This CDR3 has 12 residues. Germline-derived CDR1 and CDR2 are DFQATT and SNEGSKA (reference sequence). For the CDR3, the DNA is TGCAGTGCTCCCCCGAGCGGTGGTGGCTACACCTTC. Translation gives CSAPPSGGGYTF.